Shown below are 5 T cell receptor beta chains from a single sample sequenced in a study of human T cells and chemical hapten exposure. This sample's time point: patch test 1, 2 weeks after DPC sensitization. Treatment noted: therapeutic diphenylcyclopropenone sensitization with weekly scalp DPC. TCRdb recomputed calls from the RACE reads with MiXCR, one row per CDR3 protein. This sample yields about 57,000 distinct CDR3 sequences, of which 9.3% are seen a single time; about 14% belongs to the top ten. Sequencing was performed on whole blood, taken in connection with sensitization to the hapten diphenylcyclopropenone (DPC). The receptors shown here come from a woman aged 40 to 50 with alopecia areata. Some clones in this sample may be carry-over from other donors' samples.

This clonotype showed up many times. This chain links TRBV18 with TRBJ1-6; the match to TRBD1 covers 7 bases. The CDR3 runs to 15 residues. Germline CDR1 reads KGHSH; CDR2 reads LQKENI. Trimming cost V 3 bases and J 6 bases; bases outside gene matches: 5. The CDR3 DNA follows: TGTGCCAGCTCACCTGGACAGGACCTTAATTCACCCCTCCACTTT. Protein sequence: CASSPGQDLNSPLHF.

This clonotype was picked up many times. V usage is TRBV3-1 and J usage is TRBJ2-4, with TRBD2 matching 8 bases. V shed 3 bases and J 1 base; nucleotides not matched to a gene: 8. CDR3 size: 17 residues. Looked up from germline, CDR1 is LGHDT and CDR2 is YNNKEL (reference sequence). CDR3 loop: CASSQSGGPSAKNIQYF. The CDR3 DNA reads as TGTGCCAGCAGCCAGTCGGGGGGGCCCTCGGCCAAAAACATTCAGTACTTC.

Concerning this clonotype itself: The junction departs from the called germline gene at one end, perhaps through a read error. The gene calls are TRBV10-3 and TRBJ2-7; 9 bases align to TRBD1. Germline V CDR1 and CDR2: ENHRY, SYGVKD. The CDR3 totals 16 residues. CDR3 DNA sequence: TGTGCCATCAGTGAGTCCGCCGGGACAGGGTCCTCCGAGCAGTACTTC. This translates into CAISESAGTGSSEQYF.

This clonotype was counted at least ten times. The V gene is TRBV30, the J gene TRBJ2-5; tentative D call: TRBD2 (6 bases). Germline values: CDR1 GTSNPN, CDR2 SVGIG (reference sequence). V lost 3 bases, J lost 0 bases, and 14 bases lay in between. The CDR3 loop spans 15 amino acids. CDR3 nucleotides: TGTGCCTGGAGCGCCATACGGGAGTACCAAGAGACCCAGTACTTC. Amino acid sequence: CAWSAIREYQETQYF.

Details on this clonotype: This may arise from a read error, as a much more abundant clone is one base away. The V gene is TRBV24-1, the J gene TRBJ2-3; TRBD1 aligns across 8 bases. The germline V gene encodes CDR1 KGHDR and CDR2 SFDVKD. V shed 1 base and J 4 bases; nucleotides not matched to a gene: 6. CDR3 length: 16 amino acids. CDR3 sequence reads: CATSDFRAGGADTQYF. Written as DNA, the CDR3 is TGTGCCACCAGTGATTTTCGGGCAGGGGGCGCAGATACGCAGTATTTT.